Below, one TCR beta chain is given with its context. Its antigen is still unknown. TCRdb's table, derived via immunoSEQ multiplex PCR, lists solely in-frame clones and lacks some. The table lists tens of thousands of clones, 90% of them singletons, with 4.5% to 6% in the top ten. Trimming took 0 bases from V and 6 from J, leaving 13 bases between them. Germline assignment: CDR1 SGHRS and CDR2 YFSETQ. CDR3 size: 15 residues. These data originate in a study of T cell responses to AZD1222 COVID-19 vaccine. Study-level findings and limits: Regions left unmutated in variants are reportedly the target of nearly half of spike-specific TCRs. At study baseline, merely five or six AZD1222 recipients were seropositive.

Sequenced here: peripheral blood, sampled on day 0 of AZD1222 vaccination. V and J are TRBV5-1 and TRBJ2-1; tentatively, D is TRBD1 (5 bases). The receptor comes from an adult in good health. The CDR3 DNA reads as TGCGCCAGCAGCTTGGCACAGGTAGTATTCAATGAGCAGTTCTTC. Protein sequence: CASSLAQVVFNEQFF.